The present TCR beta chain was sequenced within a study of shared clonotypes between healthy human individuals. Of note for this clone: Its antigen remains unknown.

Naive-designated CD8 cells lacked CD45RO, were positively enriched for CCR7, and omitted terminally differentiated effector memory CD45RA+ cells. There are 15 residues in the CDR3. Germline loops: CDR1 SGHRS, CDR2 YFSETQ. Trimming left V 1 base short and J 2 bases short, with 12 bases between. Generated by immunoSEQ multiplex PCR, the TCRdb table keeps only in-frame clones and is missing some. Here the sample spans millions of clones, about 94% being singletons. Findings and caveats of the study: Generally, naive subsets (rather than memory subsets) showed larger estimated richness.

The chain uses TRBV5-1 and TRBJ2-5; D call uncertain. The specimen was naive CD8+ T cells sorted from blood. The sequence was collected from a man aged 18 to 30 in good health. DNA for the CDR3: TGCGCCAGCAGCTTGTCCCCGACGGATCAAGAGACCCAGTACTTC. Its protein is CASSLSPTDQETQYF.